The 17 T cell receptor beta chains listed next were all sequenced from one sample in a study of T cell repertoires in cytomegalovirus infection. Via MiXCR, TCRdb re-called the reads, giving one row per CDR3 protein. This table holds a few hundred thousand distinct CDR3 sequences, about 26% found once. The sequenced material came from PBMCs. The receptors come from a human donor in good health (CMV status not recorded). Some clones in this sample may be carry-over from other donors' samples.

The chain couples TRBV20-1 to TRBJ2-3, with a weak D call TRBD1 (5 bases). Germline V lookup: CDR1 DFQATT, CDR2 SNEGSKA (reference sequence). V lost 5 bases and J 2 bases, leaving 23 bases between the germline ends. This CDR3 contains 17 residues. The CDR3 spells CSASKQAATILTDTQYF. The CDR3 region has the DNA TGCAGTGCTTCCAAACAGGCAGCTACGATTCTCACAGATACGCAGTATTTT.

This clonotype was observed a few times. One end of the junction does not line up with germline, which may come from a read error. This chain joins TRBV7-7 and TRBJ2-2, with D perhaps TRBD2 (6 bases). Per germline, CDR1 SSHAT and CDR2 FNYEAQ (reference sequence). The CDR3 sequence is 15 residues long. The CDR3 loop reads CASSLGLSNTGELFF. As DNA, the CDR3 is TGTGCTAGCAGCTTGGGACTTTCGAACACCGGGGAGCTGTTTTTT.

The rearrangement links TRBV30 to TRBJ2-1; D is unclear. V lost 0 bases and J 9 bases, leaving 6 bases between the germline ends. The V gene's germline CDR1 is GTSNPN and CDR2 SVGIG (reference sequence). This CDR3 spans 11 amino acids. This CDR3 reads CAWSVVGEQFF. CDR3 coding DNA: TGTGCCTGGAGTGTAGTAGGTGAGCAGTTCTTC.

Ten or more counts support this clonotype. The CDR3 loop reads CASSPLVGQATYEQYF. In DNA, the CDR3 is TGTGCCAGCAGCCCATTGGTCGGACAGGCGACGTACGAGCAGTACTTC. This chain links TRBV7-2 with TRBJ2-7; 7 bases match TRBD1. V gave up 5 bases and J gave up 4 bases; unmatched junction bases: 14. CDR1 is SGHTA and CDR2 is FQGNSA in the germline V gene. CDR3 length equals 16 residues.

Many counts were recorded for this clonotype. The chain combines TRBV7-2 with TRBJ2-3; tentatively, D is TRBD1 or TRBD2 (5 bases each). Germline V gene data show CDR1 as SGHTA and CDR2 as FQGNSA. Trimming pared 5 bases from V and 10 bases from J, leaving 19 bases between. The CDR3 spans 14 residues. Written as DNA, the CDR3 is TGTGCCAGCAGCCCAACGGGACCCGTCCGATCGCAGTATTTT. As protein: CASSPTGPVRSQYF.

This clonotype was picked up many times. The conserved phenylalanine or tryptophan normally closing the CDR3 is absent here, so this likely arose from a read error. The DNA is omitted, as the CDR3 cannot be located on it reliably, and the CDR3 follows TCRdb's listing. The gene calls are TRBV7-2 and TRBJ2-5; TRBD2 is taken as the D call from the table, unchecked against the DNA. Including both end residues, the CDR3 is 11 amino acids long. CDR1 and CDR2 from the germline V gene are SGHTA and FQGNSA. The CDR3 sequence is CASSLGTSGAG.

This clonotype was found many times. This chain links TRBV7-2 with TRBJ1-3, with D maybe TRBD1 (5 bases). V was clipped by 2 bases and J by 0 bases, with 8 bases between them. This CDR3 has 15 residues. Germline values: CDR1 SGHTA, CDR2 FQGNSA. CDR3 sequence: CASSLQGTSGNTIYF. The CDR3, as DNA: TGTGCCAGCAGCTTACAGGGTACCTCTGGAAACACCATATATTTT.

This clonotype was counted only a few times. The V call is TRBV20-1, the J call TRBJ2-5; TRBD1 might be the D (6 bases). The V gene's germline CDR1 is DFQATT and CDR2 SNEGSKA (reference sequence). CDR3 length: 15 residues. V shed 0 bases and J shed 3 bases, with 14 bases lying between them. The CDR3 nucleotides are TGCAGTGCTAGAGACCCTGGGACAAGAAAAGAGACCCAGTACTTC. Translating it yields CSARDPGTRKETQYF.

CDR3 nucleotides: TGCAGCGTGAAGGGACAGATGGCGTTACTGACCCAGTACTTC. The encoded protein is CSVKGQMALLTQYF. The chain is built from TRBV29-1 and TRBJ2-5; 7 bases line up with TRBD1. CDR3 length: 14 residues. Germline V CDR1 and CDR2: SQVTM, ANQGSEA. Trimming removed 6 bases from V and 7 bases from J; junction bases left unmatched: 14.

This clonotype was counted at least ten times. The V and J genes are TRBV7-9 and TRBJ1-4; TRBD1 aligns across 8 bases. The CDR3 has 15 residues. Germline CDR1 reads SEHNR; CDR2 reads FQNEAQ (reference sequence). Trimming cost V 5 bases and J 5 bases; bases outside gene matches: 7. The CDR3 loop reads CASSAGQGGNEKLFF. The CDR3 region has the DNA TGTGCCAGCAGCGCCGGACAGGGCGGCAATGAAAAACTGTTTTTT.

This clonotype was seen repeatedly, ten times or more. The chain recombines TRBV7-2 with TRBJ2-3; 8 bases fit TRBD2. Germline V gives CDR1 SGHTA, CDR2 FQGNSA. This CDR3 has 16 residues. Losses at the gene ends were 4 bases for V and 2 bases for J; bases not matched to a gene: 8. The CDR3 spells CASSSRRAGDTDTQYF. The CDR3, as DNA: TGTGCCAGCAGCTCCCGTCGAGCGGGGGACACAGATACGCAGTATTTT.

This clonotype was seen a few times. The J gene is TRBJ2-2, the V gene TRBV20-1, with 11 bases aligning to TRBD2. With V trimmed by 1 base and J by 6 bases, 10 bases remained unmatched. Germline CDR1 is DFQATT and CDR2 is SNEGSKA (reference sequence). This CDR3 has 17 residues. CDR3 residues: CSARGGLAGGPPGELFF. CDR3 sequence (DNA): TGCAGTGCTAGAGGCGGATTAGCGGGAGGGCCCCCCGGGGAGCTGTTTTTT.

In regard to this clonotype: This may be a read error: a much more frequent sequence differs by one nucleotide. The V and J genes are TRBV7-4 and TRBJ2-1; 12 bases map to TRBD2. The CDR3 consists of 19 residues. The junction had 13 bases not matched to a gene; V was cut back by 0 bases and J by 7 bases. The germline V gene has CDR1 SGHVT and CDR2 SQSDAQ. The CDR3 DNA reads TGTGCCAGCAGCTTAGCGGAGACTAGCGGGAGACCGGAGAGGAATGAGCAGTTCTTC. Its translation: CASSLAETSGRPERNEQFF. Full variable domain (remainder filled in from reference TRBV7-4 and TRBJ2-1): GAGVSQSPRYKVAKRGRDVALRCDSISGHVTLYWYRQTLGQGSEVLTYSQSDAQRDKSGRPSGRFSAERPERSVSTLKIQRTEQGDSAVYLCASSLAETSGRPERNEQFFGPGTRLTVL.

There are a few counts of this clonotype. The CDR3 DNA sequence: TGTGCCAGCAGCGTAGAGGGGCAGGGGCTCATTCAGTACTTC. This codes for CASSVEGQGLIQYF. The genes are TRBV9 and TRBJ2-4; tentatively, D is TRBD1 (6 bases). Trimming took 0 bases from V and 9 from J, leaving 13 bases between them. The CDR3 is 14 residues long. Germline V gene lookup returns CDR1 SGDLS and CDR2 YYNGEE.

The genes are TRBV12-3 or TRBV12-4 and TRBJ2-1, with 7 bases aligning to TRBD2. The CDR3 runs 21 residues. V was pared by 8 bases and J by 1 base, with 26 bases of the junction left unmatched. As DNA, the CDR3 is TGTGCCAGCCGCCCATTCGGAACAAGCGGGACTCTGGCCAGATCCTACAATGAGCAGTTCTTC. It translates to CASRPFGTSGTLARSYNEQFF.

This clonotype appeared a single time. The chain links TRBV15 to TRBJ2-2; TRBD1 matches at 11 bases. This CDR3 has 16 amino acids. Germline V lookup: CDR1 LNHNV, CDR2 YYDKDF (reference sequence). The junction had 7 bases not matched to a gene; V was cut back by 5 bases and J by 5 bases. The CDR3: CATSRGQGAITGELFF. In DNA form, the CDR3 reads TGTGCCACCAGCCGAGGACAGGGGGCTATAACCGGGGAGCTGTTTTTT. Drawing the rest from reference TRBV15 and TRBJ2-2, the complete variable domain is DAMVIQNPRYQVTQFGKPVTLSCSQTLNHNVMYWYQQKSSQAPKLLFHYYDKDFNNEADTPDNFQSRRPNTSFCFLDIRSPGLGDTAMYLCATSRGQGAITGELFFGEGSRLTVL.

CDR3 DNA sequence: TGTGCCAGTAGCCTCTCCGTAGGGGAGCTGTTTTTT. It translates to CASSLSVGELFF. This chain uses TRBV19 with TRBJ2-2; D gene unclear. CDR1 is LNHDA, CDR2 SQIVND, per germline (reference sequence). The length of the CDR3 is 12 residues. V lost 6 bases and J 8 bases, leaving 10 bases between the germline ends.